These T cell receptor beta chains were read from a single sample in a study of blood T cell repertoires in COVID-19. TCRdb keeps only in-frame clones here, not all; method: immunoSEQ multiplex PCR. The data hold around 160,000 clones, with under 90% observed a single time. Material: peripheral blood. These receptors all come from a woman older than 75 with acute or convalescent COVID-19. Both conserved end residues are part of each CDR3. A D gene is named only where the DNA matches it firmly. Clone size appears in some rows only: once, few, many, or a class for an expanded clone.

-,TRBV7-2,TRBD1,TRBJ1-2,TGTGCCAGCAGCTCACCGACAGGGGAGCATGGAAACTATGGCTACACCTTC,CASSSPTGEHGNYGYTF
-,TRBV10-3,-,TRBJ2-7,TGTGCCATCAGTGAGTCGGGCGCAGGGGCCCACGAGCAGTACTTC,CAISESGAGAHEQYF
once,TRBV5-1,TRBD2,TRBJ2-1,TGCGCCAGCAGCTTGGCGATGGGACTAGCGGGAAAGCAGTTCTTC,CASSLAMGLAGKQFF
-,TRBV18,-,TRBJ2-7,TGTGCCAGCTCACCAAGACAGGACTACGAGCAGTACTTC,CASSPRQDYEQYF
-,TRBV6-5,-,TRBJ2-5,TGTGCCAGCAGTTACACTAGGCAGGGAGGAGAGACCCAGTACTTC,CASSYTRQGGETQYF
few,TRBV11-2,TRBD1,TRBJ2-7,TGTGCCAGCAGCTTTGGGACAGGGAGGTACGAGCAGTACTTC,CASSFGTGRYEQYF
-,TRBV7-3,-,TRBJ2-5,TGTGCCAGCAGCTTAGTACCCCAGGAGACCCAGTACTTC,CASSLVPQETQYF
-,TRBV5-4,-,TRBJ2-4,TGTGCCAGCAGAGCACCCGGGAGCATTCAGTACTTC,CASRAPGSIQYF
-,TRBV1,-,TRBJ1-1,TGCACCAGCAGCCAAAGCGTGTCCAGGAACACTGAAGCTTTCTTT,CTSSQSVSRNTEAFF
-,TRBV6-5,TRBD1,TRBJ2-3,TGTGCCAGCCAGACAGGGAGAAAAGATACGCAGTATTTT,CASQTGRKDTQYF
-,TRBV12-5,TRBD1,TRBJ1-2,TGTGCTAGTGGTTCTAATAGTTGGACAGGGGGTATTACCTTC,CASGSNSWTGGITF
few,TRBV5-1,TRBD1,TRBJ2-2,TGCGCCAGCAAGGACAGGCCGAACACCGGGGAGCTGTTTTTT,CASKDRPNTGELFF
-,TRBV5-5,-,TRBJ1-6,TGTGCCAGCAGCTTCGACGCTACAGGGTTCTATTCACCCCTCCACTTT,CASSFDATGFYSPLHF
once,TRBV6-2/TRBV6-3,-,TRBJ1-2,TGTGCCAGCAGTCAGTCACCTAACTATGGCTACACCTTC,CASSQSPNYGYTF
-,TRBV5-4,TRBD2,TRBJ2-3,TGTGCCAGCAGCTTGAAACTAGCGGCAAGCACAGATACGCAGTATTTT,CASSLKLAASTDTQYF
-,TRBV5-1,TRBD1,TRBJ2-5,TGCGCCAGCAGCTTGGCTCCGATCGGGACAGAAGAGACCCAGTACTTC,CASSLAPIGTEETQYF
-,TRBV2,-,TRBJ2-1,TGTGCCAGCAAGTCGGCGGCCAGCTCCTACAATGAGCAGTTCTTC,CASKSAASSYNEQFF
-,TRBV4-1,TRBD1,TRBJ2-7,TGCGCCAGCAAACAGGGGGCCAGCTCCTACGAGCAGTACTTC,CASKQGASSYEQYF
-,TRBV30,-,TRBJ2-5,TGTGCCTGGAGCGTATTCAGGGGAGAGACCCAGTACTTC,CAWSVFRGETQYF
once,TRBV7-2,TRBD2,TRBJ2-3,TGTGCCAGCAGCTCGAGCGGGGCCACAGATACGCAGTATTTT,CASSSSGATDTQYF
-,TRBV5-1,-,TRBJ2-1,TGCGCCAGCAGCTTGGGGGGCGGTCATAACAATGAGCAGTTCTTC,CASSLGGGHNNEQFF
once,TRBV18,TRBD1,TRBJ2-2,TGTGCCAGCTCACTTGGACAGGGAACCGGGGAGCTGTTTTTT,CASSLGQGTGELFF
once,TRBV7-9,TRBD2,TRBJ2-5,TGTGCCAGCAGCTTAGCGGGACTAGCGGGACAAGAGACCCAGTACTTC,CASSLAGLAGQETQYF
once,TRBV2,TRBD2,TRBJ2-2,TGTGCCAGCAGCAGCGGGGGCTATAAAACCGGGGAGCTGTTTTTT,CASSSGGYKTGELFF
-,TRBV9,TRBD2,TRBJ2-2,TGTGCCAGCAGCGTAGGGACTAGCGGGAGCTCCGGGGAGCTGTTTTTT,CASSVGTSGSSGELFF
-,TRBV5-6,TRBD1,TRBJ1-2,TGTGCCAGCAGCGATACAGGGGGGAATGGCTACACCTTC,CASSDTGGNGYTF
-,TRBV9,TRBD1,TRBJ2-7,TGTGCCAGCAGCACCCGACAGGGTCCCGCCGAGCAGTACTTC,CASSTRQGPAEQYF
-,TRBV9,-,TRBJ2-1,TGTGCCAGCAGCGTAGGATCTAGCAGAGGTTTCAATGAGCAGTTCTTC,CASSVGSSRGFNEQFF
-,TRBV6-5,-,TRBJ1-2,TGTGCCAGCAGACCCAACCCCAGGGTTAACTATGGCTACACCTTC,CASRPNPRVNYGYTF
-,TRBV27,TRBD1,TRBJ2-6,TGTGCCAGCAGTCATGAGACAGGGGGTCGAATCGTCCTGACTTTC,CASSHETGGRIVLTF
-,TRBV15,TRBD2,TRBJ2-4,TGTGCCACCGGGACTAGCGGAGCCAAAAACATTCAGTACTTC,CATGTSGAKNIQYF
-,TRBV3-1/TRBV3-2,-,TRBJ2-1,TGTGCCAGCAGGACAGGAGGCGCCGGGAAGCAGTTCTTC,CASRTGGAGKQFF
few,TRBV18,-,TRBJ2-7,TGTGCCAGCTCACCAGTAGGCAGGGCTCACGAGCAGTACTTC,CASSPVGRAHEQYF
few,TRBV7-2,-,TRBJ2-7,TGTGCCAGCAGCTTAGCGTTCAACCTTATCAGCGAGCAGTACTTC,CASSLAFNLISEQYF
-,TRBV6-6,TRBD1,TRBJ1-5,TGTGCCAGCAGCCTGGACAGGGCGAGCAATCAGCCCCAGCATTTT,CASSLDRASNQPQHF
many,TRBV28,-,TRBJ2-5,TGTGCCAGCGGGTCACTAGATGGGGGGAAAGAGACCCAGTACTTC,CASGSLDGGKETQYF
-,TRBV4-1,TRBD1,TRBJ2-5,TGCGCCAGCAGCCAAGCTGCAGGGGGCGGGGAGACCCAGTACTTC,CASSQAAGGGETQYF
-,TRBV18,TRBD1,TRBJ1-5,TGTGCCAGCTCGCAGACAGGGGGTAGCAATCAGCCCCAGCATTTT,CASSQTGGSNQPQHF
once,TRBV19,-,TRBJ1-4,TGTGCCAGTAGTATGGAGCACAGGGACGGTAATGAAAAACTGTTTTTT,CASSMEHRDGNEKLFF